The 28 T cell receptor beta chains below all came from one sample that was sequenced in a study of blood T cell repertoires in COVID-19. The data were produced by immunoSEQ multiplex PCR, yet TCRdb's version contains in-frame clones alone and is incomplete. The sample yields some 120,000 clones, 80% seen once. The sample comprised peripheral blood. The receptors come from a human donor in a cohort sampled during active COVID-19.

The chain uses TRBV9 and TRBJ1-1; TRBD1 aligns across 8 bases. The ends lost 4 bases at V and 2 bases at J; junction bases unmatched: 4. The CDR3 contains 14 residues. CDR1 and CDR2 from the germline V gene are SGDLS and YYNGEE. In DNA, the CDR3 is TGTGCCAGCAGCAGGACAGGGTACAACACTGAAGCTTTCTTT. This sequence encodes CASSRTGYNTEAFF.

J is TRBJ2-1 and V is TRBV27, with a possible D match to TRBD2 (6 bases). V lost 5 bases and J lost 3, with 20 bases in between. CDR1 is MNHEY, CDR2 SMNVEV, per germline (reference sequence). The CDR3 spans 17 residues. This CDR3 is CASSPTLASGLYNEQFF. The CDR3 nucleotides read TGTGCCAGCAGTCCAACTCTAGCGAGCGGACTCTACAATGAGCAGTTCTTC.

Only a few counts were recorded for this clone. The chain combines TRBV28 with TRBJ1-1; 9 nucleotides align to TRBD1. Germline V gives CDR1 MDHEN, CDR2 SYDVKM. Trimming at V came to 3 bases and at J to 11 bases, leaving 4 bases not matched to a gene. This CDR3 is 12 amino acids long. As DNA, the CDR3 is TGTGCCAGCAGTTTCCGGGACAGGGACGCTTTCTTT. Protein sequence: CASSFRDRDAFF.

The J gene is TRBJ2-6, the V gene TRBV6-6; D perhaps matches TRBD2 (5 bases). Germline assignment: CDR1 MNHNY and CDR2 SVGAGI (reference sequence). V was cut by 6 bases and J by 0 bases, with 12 bases left in between. This CDR3 has 16 residues. The chain's CDR3 is CASSPRGVSGANVLTF. CDR3 coding DNA: TGTGCCAGCAGCCCCCGGGGTGTCTCTGGGGCCAACGTCCTGACTTTC.

This sequence joins TRBV7-2 and TRBJ2-1; the match to TRBD2 covers 9 bases. The CDR3 has 15 amino acids. The trim removed 5 bases at V and 4 bases at J, leaving 6 bases unmatched. The germline V gene has CDR1 SGHTA and CDR2 FQGNSA. CDR3 amino acids: CASSTRTSAYNEQFF. The CDR3 DNA follows: TGTGCCAGCAGCACACGGACTAGCGCTTACAATGAGCAGTTCTTC.

The J gene is TRBJ2-5, the V gene TRBV7-9; the D gene is possibly TRBD1 (6 bases). The ends were cut back, 1 base at V and 1 base at J, with 22 bases in the middle. CDR3 length equals 19 residues. CDR1 is SEHNR, CDR2 FQNEAQ, per germline (reference sequence). In DNA, the CDR3 is TGTGCCAGCAGCTTAGGCCAAGATCAAACCGGGACATTCCAAGAGACCCAGTACTTC. Translation gives CASSLGQDQTGTFQETQYF. The full variable domain, with the rest looked up from reference TRBV7-9 and TRBJ2-5, is DTGVSQNPRHKITKRGQNVTFRCDPISEHNRLYWYRQTLGQGPEFLTYFQNEAQLEKSRLLSDRFSAERPKGSFSTLEIQRTEQGDSAMYLCASSLGQDQTGTFQETQYFGPGTRLLVL.

The rearrangement uses TRBV4-1 and TRBJ2-5; the D gene is possibly TRBD2 (5 bases). CDR1 and CDR2 from the germline V gene are MGHRA and YSYEKL. Trimming took 0 bases from V and 1 from J, leaving 18 bases between them. This CDR3 region has 18 residues. CDR3 region: CASSQDSLYSGFQETQYF. CDR3 DNA sequence: TGCGCCAGCAGCCAAGACTCACTTTATTCGGGGTTCCAAGAGACCCAGTACTTC.

This clone appeared a few times. V usage is TRBV7-9 and J usage is TRBJ1-1; D unclear. Germline lookup yields CDR1 SEHNR and CDR2 FQNEAQ (reference sequence). The CDR3 is 13 residues long. Trimming removed 4 bases at V and 5 bases at J, with 11 bases between. In DNA, the CDR3 is TGTGCCAGCAGCTCGCGTCGGGAAACTGAAGCTTTCTTT. Translated, it gives CASSSRRETEAFF.

This clone was observed once. This chain connects TRBV29-1 to TRBJ1-2; tentative D call: TRBD1 (6 bases). The V end lost 7 bases, the J end lost 0 bases, and 9 bases lay between the germline ends. Germline V CDR1 and CDR2: SQVTM, ANQGSEA. The CDR3 contains 12 residues. CDR3 in DNA: TGCAGCGCCGGACAGACTAACTATGGCTACACCTTC. As protein: CSAGQTNYGYTF.

The rearrangement links TRBV3-1 (or the pseudogene TRBV3-2) to TRBJ2-7, with no clear D. V was clipped by 0 bases and J by 0 bases, with 6 bases between them. Germline values: CDR1 LGHDT, CDR2 YNNKEL (reference sequence). The CDR3 length is 14 residues. The CDR3 DNA follows: TGTGCCAGCAGCCAAGACCCCAGCTCCTACGAGCAGTACTTC. It is translated as CASSQDPSSYEQYF.

The chain carries TRBV11-2 and TRBJ2-1, with a weak D call TRBD2 (5 bases). This CDR3 has 13 residues. Germline lookup yields CDR1 SGHAT and CDR2 FQNNGV. Trimming left V 6 bases short and J 3 bases short, with 9 bases between. The CDR3 bases are TGTGCCAGCAGTTCGACTAACTACAATGAGCAGTTCTTC. This gives the protein CASSSTNYNEQFF. Looking up the rest from reference TRBV11-2 and TRBJ2-1 gives the full variable domain: EAGVAQSPRYKIIEKRQSVAFWCNPISGHATLYWYQQILGQGPKLLIQFQNNGVVDDSQLPKDRFSAERLKGVDSTLKIQPAKLEDSAVYLCASSSTNYNEQFFGPGTRLTVL.

The gene calls are TRBV28 and TRBJ2-7, with 7 nucleotides matching TRBD1. Unmatched junction bases numbered 15, after V lost 8 bases and J lost 5 bases. CDR3 length equals 15 residues. Germline CDR1 and CDR2: MDHEN and SYDVKM. The CDR3 reads CASRAPTGYNNEQYF. Here the CDR3 DNA reads TGTGCCAGCCGAGCACCGACAGGGTACAACAACGAGCAGTACTTC.

The chain joins TRBV7-3 to TRBJ2-1; D is ambiguous. Germline V lookup: CDR1 SGHTA, CDR2 FQGTGA. V dropped 4 bases and J dropped 3 bases, with 7 bases sitting between them. The CDR3 runs 13 residues. CDR3 in DNA: TGTGCCAGCAGCTCAGACTTCTACAATGAGCAGTTCTTC. It yields the protein CASSSDFYNEQFF.

This clone was seen just once. The chain recombines TRBV28 with TRBJ2-1, with TRBD1 identical over 8 bases. With 4 bases clipped from V and 15 bases from J, the junction kept 8 bases outside the gene matches. This CDR3 region has 12 residues. Germline values: CDR1 MDHEN, CDR2 SYDVKM. The CDR3: CASSSEDRARFF. The CDR3 bases are TGTGCCAGCAGTTCTGAGGACAGGGCCCGGTTCTTC.

This chain joins TRBV28 and TRBJ1-2, with 10 bases identical to TRBD1. In germline, CDR1 is MDHEN, CDR2 SYDVKM. The CDR3 has 13 residues. V lost 3 bases to trimming and J lost 9 bases; unmatched junction nucleotides: 4. In DNA form, the CDR3 reads TGTGCCAGCAGTTTGGGACAGGGGTCTAGCTACACCTTC. Translated: CASSLGQGSSYTF.

The rearrangement links TRBV3-1 (or the pseudogene TRBV3-2) to TRBJ2-7, with a possible D match to TRBD1 (5 bases). Trimming removed 5 bases from V and 6 bases from J, with 8 bases in between. The CDR3 consists of 11 residues. Germline assignment: CDR1 LGHDT and CDR2 YNNKEL (reference sequence). The CDR3 is CASSVQGEQYF. The CDR3 bases are TGTGCCAGCAGCGTCCAGGGCGAGCAGTACTTC.

The chain links TRBV5-1 to TRBJ1-4; D call uncertain. The V end was cut by 0 bases, the J end by 0 bases, with 15 bases between. The CDR3 runs 18 residues. Germline-derived CDR1 and CDR2 are SGHRS and YFSETQ. The CDR3 is CASSLGQRAFATNEKLFF. The CDR3 bases are TGCGCCAGCAGCTTGGGGCAGCGGGCTTTTGCAACTAATGAAAAACTGTTTTTT.

This clone occurred once. The rearrangement joins TRBV4-2 to TRBJ2-5; 10 bases fit TRBD2. Germline values: CDR1 LGHNA, CDR2 YNFKEQ. CDR3 length: 20 amino acids. The V gene end was trimmed by 0 bases and the J gene end by 2 bases; junction bases not matched to a gene: 15. The CDR3 here is CASSQERLAGVAPRQETQYF. CDR3 coding DNA: TGTGCCAGCAGCCAAGAGAGGCTAGCGGGGGTGGCCCCCAGGCAAGAGACCCAGTACTTC.

This clone was recorded only once. This CDR3 is also generated by other DNA sequences in the sample. This rearrangement joins TRBV5-1 to TRBJ2-7, with 11 bases fitting TRBD2. The CDR3 has 15 residues. V dropped 5 bases and J dropped 0; count of bases not matched to a gene: 4. The V gene's germline CDR1 is SGHRS and CDR2 YFSETQ. This chain's CDR3 is CASSSGTSGSYEQYF. In nucleotides, the CDR3 is TGCGCCAGCAGTTCCGGGACTAGCGGCTCCTACGAGCAGTACTTC.

This clone was seen a single time. J is TRBJ2-7 and V is TRBV7-9, with TRBD1 as a possible D gene (6 bases). This CDR3 has 14 amino acids. Deletions cut 1 base from V and 0 bases from J, with 7 bases between. Per the germline V gene, CDR1 is SEHNR and CDR2 is FQNEAQ (reference sequence). Written as DNA, the CDR3 is TGTGCCAGCAGCTTAGGCAGGGGCTCCTACGAGCAGTACTTC. Its protein is CASSLGRGSYEQYF.

A few counts support this clone. The rearrangement links TRBV7-2 to TRBJ1-5, with D maybe TRBD1 (5 bases). CDR1 SGHTA and CDR2 FQGNSA come from the germline V gene. Trimming cost V 1 base and J 7 bases, with 17 bases left between them. This CDR3 has 16 amino acids. The CDR3 spells CASSLDGTTKGQPQHF. The CDR3 DNA reads TGTGCCAGCAGCTTAGACGGGACTACTAAAGGGCAGCCCCAGCATTTT.

This chain's CDR3 is CASSLGGIDTQYF. The CDR3 nucleotides read TGTGCCAGCAGCTTAGGAGGGATAGATACGCAGTATTTT. The chain employs TRBV11-2 and TRBJ2-3, with D maybe TRBD2 (5 bases). The CDR3 is 13 amino acids. V was cut by 1 base and J by 5 bases, with 7 bases left in between. Germline-derived CDR1 and CDR2 are SGHAT and FQNNGV.

The V call is TRBV7-2, the J call TRBJ1-2; 7 bases match TRBD1. The ends lost 1 base at V and 8 bases at J; junction bases unmatched: 7. The CDR3 spans 14 residues. Looked up from germline, CDR1 is SGHTA and CDR2 is FQGNSA. CDR3 loop: CASSLGQGRRGYTF. The CDR3 nucleotides read TGTGCCAGCAGCTTAGGACAGGGTAGGAGAGGCTACACCTTC.

The chain uses TRBV2 and TRBJ2-1, with 11 bases aligning to TRBD2. CDR1 is SNHLY, CDR2 FYNNEI, per germline. This CDR3 comprises 14 residues. The junction had 4 bases not matched to a gene; V was cut back by 7 bases and J by 5 bases. The CDR3 region has the DNA TGTGCCAGCAAAGGACTAGCGGGCAACAATGAGCAGTTCTTC. As protein: CASKGLAGNNEQFF.

V gene TRBV5-1 combines with J gene TRBJ1-4; D might be TRBD1 (5 bases). Germline CDR1 and CDR2: SGHRS and YFSETQ. The CDR3 is made up of 15 amino acids. The germline V and J ends were trimmed by 0 bases and 3 bases, with 9 bases remaining between them. The chain's CDR3 is CASSLVGGSNEKLFF. Here the CDR3 DNA reads TGCGCCAGCAGCTTGGTTGGGGGGTCTAATGAAAAACTGTTTTTT.

The J gene is TRBJ1-4, the V gene TRBV20-1; perhaps TRBD1 as D (5 bases). V gave up 3 bases and J gave up 5 bases, with 13 bases separating them. The CDR3 is 14 residues long. The V gene's germline CDR1 is DFQATT and CDR2 SNEGSKA (reference sequence). The CDR3 sequence: CSASTGGVNEKLFF. For the CDR3, the DNA is TGCAGTGCTAGTACGGGGGGGGTAAATGAAAAACTGTTTTTT.

This chain joins TRBV9 and TRBJ2-3; TRBD1 agrees at 7 bases. Per the germline V gene, CDR1 is SGDLS and CDR2 is YYNGEE. The trim removed 4 bases at V and 2 bases at J, leaving 10 bases unmatched. The CDR3 runs to 16 residues. The CDR3 sequence is CASSPHWGQITDTQYF. The CDR3 DNA is TGTGCCAGCAGCCCCCATTGGGGACAGATCACAGATACGCAGTATTTT.

V and J are TRBV28 and TRBJ1-5; D remains ambiguous. The length of the CDR3 is 16 residues. The V end was cut by 7 bases, the J end by 1 base, with 17 bases between. The germline V gene encodes CDR1 MDHEN and CDR2 SYDVKM. This CDR3 reads CASISSLRGSNQPQHF. The CDR3 DNA reads as TGTGCCAGCATCTCATCCTTAAGAGGGAGCAATCAGCCCCAGCATTTT.